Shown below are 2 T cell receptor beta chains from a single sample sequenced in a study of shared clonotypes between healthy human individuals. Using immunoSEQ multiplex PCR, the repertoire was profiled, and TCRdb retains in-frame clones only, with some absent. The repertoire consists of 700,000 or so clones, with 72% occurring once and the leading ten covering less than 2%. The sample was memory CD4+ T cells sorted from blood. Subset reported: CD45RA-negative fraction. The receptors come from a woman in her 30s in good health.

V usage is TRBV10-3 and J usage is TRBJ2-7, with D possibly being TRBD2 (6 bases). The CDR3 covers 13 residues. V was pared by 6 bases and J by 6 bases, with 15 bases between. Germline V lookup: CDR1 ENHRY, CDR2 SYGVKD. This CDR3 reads CAISRDSAGEQYF. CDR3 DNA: TGTGCCATCAGCCGGGACTCAGCGGGCGAGCAGTACTTC.

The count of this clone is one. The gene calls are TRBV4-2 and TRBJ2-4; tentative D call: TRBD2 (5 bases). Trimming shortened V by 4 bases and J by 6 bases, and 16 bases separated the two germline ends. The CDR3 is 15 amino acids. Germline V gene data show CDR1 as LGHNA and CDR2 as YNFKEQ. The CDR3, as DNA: TGTGCCAGCAGCCCCGGGAAGTCCCAAAGAAACATTCAGTACTTC. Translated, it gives CASSPGKSQRNIQYF.